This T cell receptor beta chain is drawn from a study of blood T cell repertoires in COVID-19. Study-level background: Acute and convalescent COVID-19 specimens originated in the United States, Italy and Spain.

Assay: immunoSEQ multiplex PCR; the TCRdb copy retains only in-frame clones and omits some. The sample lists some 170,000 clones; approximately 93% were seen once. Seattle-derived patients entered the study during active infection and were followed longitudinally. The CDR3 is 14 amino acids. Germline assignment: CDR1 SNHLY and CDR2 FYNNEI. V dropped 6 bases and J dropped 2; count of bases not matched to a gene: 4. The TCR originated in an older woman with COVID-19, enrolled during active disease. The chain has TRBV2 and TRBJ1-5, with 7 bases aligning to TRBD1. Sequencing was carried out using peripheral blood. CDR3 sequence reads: CASSFGQGNQPQHF. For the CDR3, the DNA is TGTGCCAGCAGCTTCGGACAGGGCAATCAGCCCCAGCATTTT.